The clone carrying this T cell receptor (beta chain) was seen ten or more times. These data belong to a study of T cells of healthy individuals. TCRdb reprocessed the 5' RACE reads via MiXCR and lists one record per CDR3 protein. Among around 83,000 distinct CDR3 sequences listed, roughly 5% were seen once. V lost 5 bases to trimming and J lost 6 bases; unmatched junction nucleotides: 11. The germline V gene has CDR1 MNHEY and CDR2 SVGAGI. The length of the CDR3 is 15 residues. This receptor was obtained from a female donor in good health. The chain recombines TRBV6-5 with TRBJ2-7; 9 nucleotides match TRBD2. The CDR3 DNA is TGTGCCAGCAGTCCCGGGGGTAGCGGGAGTCGCGAGCAGTACTTC. This translates into CASSPGGSGSREQYF.